The 31 T cell receptor beta chains given below trace back to one sample, sequenced in a study of beta chain features in type 1 diabetes. Study-wide results and caveats: Significant though moderate, a shortening of TCRB CDR3s appeared in all four CD4+ subsets of Type 1 diabetes patients.

All of the isolated RNA was reverse transcribed, so expressed TCRB transcripts were sequenced. Assay: immunoSEQ multiplex PCR; the TCRdb copy retains only in-frame clones and omits some. The sample has roughly 240,000 clones, approximately 25% seen once. These receptors lack a known antigen. The sequencing sample was made of naive CD4+ T cells from blood. The receptors were sampled from a woman aged 25 to 39 with type 1 diabetes.

This chain uses TRBV19 with TRBJ1-1; D is undetermined. Between the trimmed V and J ends, which lost 5 bases and 3 bases, there was a span of 10 bases. The CDR3 loop spans 13 amino acids. Germline CDR1 LNHDA, CDR2 SQIVND (reference sequence). The CDR3 sequence is CASSPSGYTEAFF. In DNA form, the CDR3 reads TGTGCCAGTAGTCCCTCCGGGTACACTGAAGCTTTCTTT.

The rearrangement joins TRBV20-1 to TRBJ1-2, with D tentatively TRBD1 (5 bases). This CDR3 has 11 amino acids. In germline, CDR1 is DFQATT, CDR2 SNEGSKA (reference sequence). The chain's CDR3 is CSPQDYYGYTF. The CDR3 nucleotides are TGCAGCCCACAGGATTACTATGGCTACACCTTC.

As DNA, the CDR3 is TGTGCCAGCTCACCACAGGTTGGGGGGATGAACACTGAAGCTTTCTTT. It encodes CASSPQVGGMNTEAFF. The V gene is TRBV18, the J gene TRBJ1-1; tentatively, D is TRBD1 (5 bases). V gave up 1 base and J gave up 0 bases, with 12 bases separating them. The CDR3 has 16 amino acids. The germline CDR1 and CDR2 sequences are KGHSH and LQKENI.

The CDR3 DNA sequence: TGTGCCAGCAGTTTCGGTTCCGCGCCCCAAGAGACCCAGTACTTC. This gives the protein CASSFGSAPQETQYF. J is TRBJ2-5 and V is TRBV28; no firm D call. Trimming cost V 3 bases and J 1 base, with 12 bases left between them. The germline CDR1 and CDR2 sequences are MDHEN and SYDVKM. The CDR3 spans 15 residues.

The CDR3 DNA reads as TGTGCCAGCAGCTTAGCGAAGGGGACAGTGCAGTTCTTC. This encodes CASSLAKGTVQFF. The rearrangement joins TRBV7-9 to TRBJ2-1; 7 positions agree with TRBD1. There are 13 residues in the CDR3. From germline, CDR1 is SEHNR and CDR2 FQNEAQ (reference sequence). J gave up 12 bases and V 0 bases, and 5 bases lay outside the gene matches.

J is TRBJ2-5 and V is TRBV5-1; D is unclear. V was trimmed by 0 bases and J by 2 bases, leaving 8 bases between them. This CDR3 contains 14 residues. Germline V gene data show CDR1 as SGHRS and CDR2 as YFSETQ. CDR3 in amino acids: CASSLEVSQETQYF. CDR3 nucleotides: TGCGCCAGCAGCTTGGAAGTGAGTCAAGAGACCCAGTACTTC.

The chain is built from TRBV4-1 and TRBJ1-5; D is perhaps TRBD1 (5 bases). The CDR3 consists of 15 residues. V shed 0 bases and J shed 9 bases, with 15 bases lying between them. Germline-derived CDR1 and CDR2 are MGHRA and YSYEKL. The CDR3 protein is CASSQEGAGSGPQHF. The CDR3 DNA sequence: TGCGCCAGCAGCCAAGAAGGGGCAGGCTCAGGGCCCCAGCATTTT.

The sample holds a few counts of this clone. The chain has TRBV7-9 and TRBJ2-3; 7 bases line up with TRBD1. Trimming at V came to 1 base and at J to 11 bases, leaving 9 bases not matched to a gene. Germline CDR1 and CDR2: SEHNR and FQNEAQ (reference sequence). The CDR3 spans 14 residues. CDR3 sequence (DNA): TGTGCCAGCAGCTTAGGCCCTGACAGGGATCAGCAGTATTTT. Protein: CASSLGPDRDQQYF.

This clone was seen a few times. The rearrangement joins TRBV7-2 to TRBJ1-2, with 10 bases identical to TRBD1. V shed 3 bases and J 4 bases; nucleotides not matched to a gene: 5. CDR3 length: 15 residues. Germline V lookup: CDR1 SGHTA, CDR2 FQGNSA. In DNA form, the CDR3 reads TGTGCCAGCAGCTTCGCCGGGACAGGGGTCTATGGCTACACCTTC. Amino acid sequence: CASSFAGTGVYGYTF.

This clone showed up just a few times. In DNA, the CDR3 is TGCGCCAGCAGCCGAGGGACTAGCGGGGGGAGCTCCTACGAGCAGTACTTC. Translating gives CASSRGTSGGSSYEQYF. The chain is built from TRBV4-1 and TRBJ2-7; TRBD2 matches 15 bases. Germline CDR1 and CDR2: MGHRA and YSYEKL. The J segment lost 0 bases and the V segment lost 4 bases, leaving 4 bases of the junction unmatched. This CDR3 is built from 17 residues.

This clone was seen a handful of times. This rearrangement joins TRBV28 to TRBJ2-7; 12 positions agree with TRBD1. From germline, CDR1 is MDHEN and CDR2 SYDVKM. The trim removed 4 bases at V and 7 bases at J, leaving 8 bases unmatched. This CDR3 contains 15 residues. The CDR3 region is CASSSPGQGAREQYF. The CDR3 region has the DNA TGTGCCAGCAGTTCGCCGGGACAGGGGGCGCGGGAGCAGTACTTC.

The chain combines TRBV7-3 with TRBJ1-1, with D tentatively TRBD1 (5 bases). Germline CDR1 SGHTA, CDR2 FQGTGA. CDR3 length: 14 residues. V was cut by 5 bases and J by 11 bases, with 21 bases left in between. CDR3 sequence (DNA): TGTGCCAGCAGCCAAGCCCCCGGCAGGGCCGCTGCTTTCTTT. It encodes CASSQAPGRAAAFF. Variable domain in full (rest from reference TRBV7-3 and TRBJ1-1): GAGVSQTPSNKVTEKGKYVELRCDPISGHTALYWYRQSLGQGPEFLIYFQGTGAADDSGLPNDRFFAVRPEGSVSTLKIQRTERGDSAVYLCASSQAPGRAAAFFGQGTRLTVV.

The CDR3 here is CASSSRGLAGVETQYF. The CDR3 DNA reads as TGTGCCAGCAGCTCCCGGGGATTAGCTGGGGTAGAGACCCAGTACTTC. The chain couples TRBV7-2 to TRBJ2-5; perhaps TRBD2 as D (5 bases). CDR1 and CDR2 (germline): SGHTA, FQGNSA. V was shortened by 4 bases and J by 4 bases, with 19 bases between the two germline ends. The length of the CDR3 is 16 residues. Looking up the rest from reference TRBV7-2 and TRBJ2-5 gives the full variable domain: GAGVSQSPSNKVTEKGKDVELRCDPISGHTALYWYRQSLGQGLEFLIYFQGNSAPDKSGLPSDRFSAERTGGSVSTLTIQRTQQEDSAVYLCASSSRGLAGVETQYFGPGTRLLVL.

J is TRBJ2-2 and V is TRBV19; 10 nucleotides match TRBD1. CDR3 size: 15 residues. Losses at the gene ends were 11 bases for V and 5 bases for J; bases not matched to a gene: 11. The germline V gene encodes CDR1 LNHDA and CDR2 SQIVND (reference sequence). The CDR3 DNA is TGTGCCTCTTGGGACAGGGGAAGAGTGACCGGGGAGCTGTTTTTT. The encoded protein is CASWDRGRVTGELFF.

Details on this clone: The junction shows a germline mismatch at one end, possibly a read error. The rearrangement uses TRBV7-7 and TRBJ2-1; TRBD2 aligns across 8 bases. The CDR3 is made up of 15 amino acids. Germline lookup yields CDR1 SSHAT and CDR2 FNYEAQ (reference sequence). The CDR3 nucleotides are TGTGCTAGCAGCTTAGGTCGGGAGGGCTACAATGAGCAGTTCTTC. Translating it yields CASSLGREGYNEQFF.

This clone occurred a few times. Other DNA sequences from this sample encode an identical CDR3 as well. The rearrangement uses TRBV29-1 and TRBJ2-1; 11 bases match TRBD2. The CDR3 has 15 residues. After removal of 0 bases from V and 4 bases from J, the junction contained 2 bases not matched to a gene. Germline lookup yields CDR1 SQVTM and CDR2 ANQGSEA. The DNA for the CDR3 is TGCAGCGTTGAAGAGGGGACTAGCGGATACAATGAGCAGTTCTTC. This sequence encodes CSVEEGTSGYNEQFF.

The chain carries TRBV11-2 and TRBJ2-3; D is perhaps TRBD1 (5 bases). The CDR3 totals 13 residues. Trimming stripped 6 bases from V and 4 bases from J, with 11 bases between. Germline CDR1 and CDR2: SGHAT and FQNNGV. The CDR3 coding sequence is TGTGCCAGCAGGAACCAGGGTCCAGATACGCAGTATTTT. As protein: CASRNQGPDTQYF. The entire variable domain, with the rest obtained from reference TRBV11-2 and TRBJ2-3, is as follows: EAGVAQSPRYKIIEKRQSVAFWCNPISGHATLYWYQQILGQGPKLLIQFQNNGVVDDSQLPKDRFSAERLKGVDSTLKIQPAKLEDSAVYLCASRNQGPDTQYFGPGTRLTVL.

This clone has a handful of counts. The chain joins TRBV5-4 to TRBJ2-5; D call uncertain. Germline CDR1 reads SGHNT; CDR2 reads YYREEE (reference sequence). V was cut by 3 bases and J by 1 base, with 7 bases left in between. The CDR3 is 13 amino acids. CDR3 residues: CASSYPGQETQYF. The CDR3 bases are TGTGCCAGCAGCTACCCGGGCCAAGAGACCCAGTACTTC.

CDR3 region: CASSPLLLAGGPKLPPRHNEQFF. Here the CDR3 DNA reads TGCGCCAGCAGTCCGCTGTTACTAGCGGGAGGTCCAAAATTACCCCCACGACACAATGAGCAGTTCTTC. The chain joins TRBV23-1 to TRBJ2-1; 12 bases line up with TRBD2. TRBV23-1 is recorded as an ORF, its role being uncertain. J lost 5 bases, V lost 4 bases, and 27 bases had no gene match. The CDR3 runs 23 residues.

This clone was counted only a few times. The chain uses TRBV5-1 and TRBJ2-5; the D gene is possibly TRBD2 (5 bases). The CDR3 is 14 amino acids. Germline CDR1 SGHRS, CDR2 YFSETQ. V was trimmed by 0 bases and J by 4 bases, leaving 10 bases between them. CDR3 nucleotide sequence: TGCGCCAGCAGCTTGGTGGCAGAGGGAGAGACCCAGTACTTC. It yields the protein CASSLVAEGETQYF. The variable domain in full, completed from reference TRBV5-1 and TRBJ2-5, reads KAGVTQTPRYLIKTRGQQVTLSCSPISGHRSVSWYQQTPGQGLQFLFEYFSETQRNKGNFPGRFSGRQFSNSRSEMNVSTLELGDSALYLCASSLVAEGETQYFGPGTRLLVL.

This clone appeared a few times. J is TRBJ1-4 and V is TRBV29-1; D gene unclear. Trimming shortened V by 7 bases and J by 7 bases, and 19 bases separated the two germline ends. This CDR3 contains 14 residues. CDR1 and CDR2 (germline): SQVTM, ANQGSEA. CDR3 protein: CSARRRVPGEKLFF. As DNA, the CDR3 is TGCAGCGCCCGAAGGAGGGTTCCGGGTGAAAAACTGTTTTTT. Complete variable domain (other parts from reference TRBV29-1 and TRBJ1-4): SAVISQKPSRDICQRGTSLTIQCQVDSQVTMMFWYRQQPGQSLTLIATANQGSEATYESGFVIDKFPISRPNLTFSTLTVSNMSPEDSSIYLCSARRRVPGEKLFFGSGTQLSVL.

In its sample, this clone was seen a few times. The chain combines TRBV29-1 with TRBJ2-7; 9 bases line up with TRBD1. The junction had 12 bases not matched to a gene; V was cut back by 5 bases and J by 4 bases. The CDR3 extends over 15 amino acids. Germline assignment: CDR1 SQVTM and CDR2 ANQGSEA. CDR3 nucleotides: TGCAGCGTTTCTTACAGGGGGCTCGGGCCTTACGAGCAGTACTTC. It translates to CSVSYRGLGPYEQYF.

The sample holds a few counts of this clone. The chain links TRBV4-1 to TRBJ1-1; a possible D gene is TRBD1 (5 bases). The CDR3 consists of 16 residues. CDR1 MGHRA and CDR2 YSYEKL come from the germline V gene. V was pared by 0 bases and J by 3 bases, with 14 bases between. As DNA, the CDR3 is TGCGCCAGCAGCCAAGAAAGGAGAAGGGGCCACACTGAAGCTTTCTTT. Translated, it gives CASSQERRRGHTEAFF.

The chain links TRBV9 to TRBJ2-3; tentative D call: TRBD1 (5 bases). Germline lookup yields CDR1 SGDLS and CDR2 YYNGEE. CDR3 length equals 15 residues. V was shortened by 6 bases and J by 2 bases, with 16 bases between the two germline ends. The CDR3 nucleotides are TGTGCCAGCAACACATCTCCAGGGATCACAGATACGCAGTATTTT. As protein: CASNTSPGITDTQYF. Together with reference TRBV9 and TRBJ2-3, the CDR3 gives the full variable domain: DSGVTQTPKHLITATGQRVTLRCSPRSGDLSVYWYQQSLDQGLQFLIQYYNGEERAKGNILERFSAQQFPDLHSELNLSSLELGDSALYFCASNTSPGITDTQYFGPGTRLTVL.

The chain couples TRBV7-9 to TRBJ1-1; D may be TRBD1 (5 bases). CDR3 length equals 15 residues. Trimming stripped 6 bases from V and 5 bases from J, with 19 bases between. Looked up from germline, CDR1 is SEHNR and CDR2 is FQNEAQ (reference sequence). CDR3 residues: CASRFIVGAMTEAFF. The DNA of the CDR3 is TGTGCCAGCAGGTTCATAGTAGGGGCGATGACTGAAGCTTTCTTT.

The chain joins TRBV28 to TRBJ2-1; D perhaps matches TRBD1 (5 bases). The germline gives CDR1 MDHEN, CDR2 SYDVKM. The CDR3 sequence is 14 residues long. The V end was cut by 5 bases, the J end by 6 bases, with 14 bases between. The CDR3 region is CASSGQGKGNEQFF. The CDR3 DNA sequence: TGTGCCAGCAGTGGGCAGGGCAAGGGCAATGAGCAGTTCTTC.

This clone occurred a few times. J is TRBJ2-3 and V is TRBV7-9; TRBD2 is a possible D gene (6 bases). Per the germline V gene, CDR1 is SEHNR and CDR2 is FQNEAQ (reference sequence). Trimming left V 8 bases short and J 0 bases short, with 12 bases between. The CDR3 has 14 amino acids. For the CDR3, the DNA is TGTGCCAGCGAGAGAGGGACTAGCACAGATACGCAGTATTTT. This translates into CASERGTSTDTQYF.

The chain has TRBV9 and TRBJ2-1, with 14 bases identical to TRBD2. V was clipped by 2 bases and J by 4 bases; unmatched bases: 11. The CDR3 contains 19 residues. The V gene's germline CDR1 is SGDLS and CDR2 YYNGEE. In DNA form, the CDR3 reads TGTGCCAGCAGCGTCGCCCCCGGGACTAGCGGGAGCAAGTACAATGAGCAGTTCTTC. Its protein is CASSVAPGTSGSKYNEQFF.

There are a few counts of this clone. The V gene is TRBV27, the J gene TRBJ2-3; D gene uncertain. The germline V gene encodes CDR1 MNHEY and CDR2 SMNVEV (reference sequence). This CDR3 has 16 residues. The V end was cut by 5 bases, the J end by 0 bases, with 15 bases between. The CDR3 coding sequence is TGTGCCAGCAGTCCACGTATAGTAACTAGCACAGATACGCAGTATTTT. Its translation: CASSPRIVTSTDTQYF.

This clone was counted only a few times. The rearrangement links TRBV30 to TRBJ2-2; 10 nucleotides line up with TRBD2. The germline CDR1 and CDR2 sequences are GTSNPN and SVGIG (reference sequence). This CDR3 comprises 14 residues. The V segment lost 5 bases and the J segment 1 base; nucleotides outside the gene matches: 1. This chain's CDR3 is CAWASGGNTGELFF. The CDR3 nucleotides are TGTGCCTGGGCTAGCGGGGGGAACACCGGGGAGCTGTTTTTT.

This clone was detected only a few times. CDR3 protein: CASSQRGEQFF. The CDR3 nucleotides read TGCGCCAGCAGCCAAAGGGGTGAGCAGTTCTTC. The rearrangement joins TRBV4-1 to TRBJ2-1, with D maybe TRBD1 (5 bases). Germline V lookup: CDR1 MGHRA, CDR2 YSYEKL. Trimming left V 2 bases short and J 9 bases short, with 5 bases between. This CDR3 contains 11 residues.